This is a list of T cell receptor beta chains from one sample in a study of shared clonotypes between healthy human individuals. Produced via immunoSEQ multiplex PCR; TCRdb's table is partial and in-frame only. The sample lists hundreds of thousands of clones, just over 75% seen once, with approximately 12% in the top ten. The source material was PBMCs. These receptors all come from a woman aged 40 to 55 in good health. Some clones in this sample may be carry-over from other donors' samples. CDR3s include the opening cysteine and the closing phenylalanine or tryptophan. D genes are given only for firm matches. Size is stated for part of the rows, as once, few or many counts, or as a class when the clone is expanded.

>NA|TRBV5-1|once|TRBJ1-4
CASSPAGGPWEKLFF
TGCGCCAGCAGCCCAGCCGGGGGGCCTTGGGAAAAACTGTTTTTT
>TRBD2|TRBV4-1|NA|TRBJ2-3
CASSQLLAGVTDTQYF
TGCGCCAGCAGCCAACTACTGGCGGGAGTAACAGATACGCAGTATTTT
>NA|TRBV15|NA|TRBJ1-1
CATSRVRGPGTEAFF
TGTGCCACCAGCAGAGTGCGGGGACCGGGCACTGAAGCTTTCTTT
>NA|TRBV7-3|once|TRBJ2-1
CASSLTAGTYNEQFF
TGTGCCAGCAGCTTAACGGCGGGAACCTACAATGAGCAGTTCTTC
>TRBD1|TRBV5-4|NA|TRBJ2-7
CASSSTGFHEQYF
TGTGCCAGCAGTTCGACAGGGTTCCACGAGCAGTACTTC
>NA|TRBV28|once|TRBJ2-5
CASSSGTRTEETQYF
TGTGCCAGCAGTTCGGGGACGAGGACAGAAGAGACCCAGTACTTC
>TRBD1|TRBV6-5|few|TRBJ1-2
CASSRTGKDRGYTF
TGTGCCAGCAGTCGGACAGGAAAGGACCGTGGCTACACCTTC
>NA|TRBV7-2|NA|TRBJ2-7
CASSLDGSVDEQYF
TGTGCCAGCAGCTTAGACGGGAGTGTTGACGAGCAGTACTTC
>NA|TRBV27|NA|TRBJ1-5
CASSLFGQTNQPQHF
TGTGCCAGCAGTTTATTCGGGCAGACCAATCAGCCCCAGCATTTT
>TRBD2|TRBV7-6|NA|TRBJ2-2
CASSPTSGRADRIGELFF
TGTGCCAGCAGCCCGACTAGCGGGAGGGCCGATCGTATCGGGGAGCTGTTTTTT
>NA|TRBV28|NA|TRBJ1-2
CASSSGGGYGYTF
TGTGCCAGCAGTTCCGGCGGAGGCTATGGCTACACCTTC
>NA|TRBV28|NA|TRBJ1-2
CASQQANYGYTF
TGTGCCAGCCAACAGGCTAACTATGGCTACACCTTC
>NA|TRBV21-1|NA|TRBJ1-5
CASSFPRGNQPQHF
TGTGCCAGCAGCTTCCCCAGGGGCAATCAGCCCCAGCATTTT
>NA|TRBV18|NA|TRBJ2-7
CASSLDRNSYEQYF
TGTGCCAGCTCACTAGACAGAAACTCCTACGAGCAGTACTTC
>TRBD2|TRBV7-3|once|TRBJ2-3
CASSLRLAGGSPTDTQYF
TGTGCCAGCAGCTTAAGACTAGCGGGCGGATCTCCCACAGATACGCAGTATTTT
>NA|TRBV5-1|once|TRBJ2-7
CASSLAVGAWEQYF
TGCGCCAGCAGCTTGGCCGTGGGGGCGTGGGAGCAGTACTTC
>NA|TRBV9|NA|TRBJ2-1
CASSGREYNEQFF
TGTGCCAGCAGCGGAAGAGAGTACAATGAGCAGTTCTTC
>NA|TRBV5-1|NA|TRBJ2-3
CASSLGQTNTDTQYF
TGCGCCAGCAGCTTGGGCCAGACAAACACAGATACGCAGTATTTT
>NA|TRBV6-1|NA|TRBJ2-7
CASSEAGESSEQYF
TGTGCCAGCAGTGAAGCGGGAGAGTCGTCTGAGCAGTACTTC
>NA|TRBV9|NA|TRBJ1-1
CASSVGGSMNTEAFF
TGTGCCAGCAGCGTAGGGGGCAGCATGAACACTGAAGCTTTCTTT
>NA|TRBV6-1|few|TRBJ2-1
CASSETVDEQFF
TGTGCCAGCAGTGAGACTGTAGATGAGCAGTTCTTC
>TRBD1|TRBV6-4|NA|TRBJ1-4
CASSDYRGLPEPNEKLFF
TGTGCCAGCAGTGACTACAGGGGGCTTCCCGAACCTAATGAAAAACTGTTTTTT
>NA|TRBV5-4|few|TRBJ2-6
CASSQEVGSGANVLTF
TGCGCCAGCAGCCAAGAAGTCGGCTCTGGGGCCAACGTCCTGACTTTC
>NA|TRBV28|NA|TRBJ1-1
CASSSDGYTEAFF
TGTGCCAGCAGTTCCGACGGATACACTGAAGCTTTCTTT
>TRBD1|TRBV5-1|NA|TRBJ2-5
CASSLTGAETQYF
TGCGCCAGCAGCTTGACAGGGGCGGAGACCCAGTACTTC
>TRBD2|TRBV29-1|once|TRBJ2-1
CSVRSGTSGRAGNEQFF
TGCAGCGTAAGATCCGGGACTAGCGGGAGGGCCGGCAATGAGCAGTTCTTC
>TRBD1|TRBV28|few|TRBJ2-2
CASTIGQGYTGELFF
TGTGCCAGCACCATCGGACAGGGGTACACCGGGGAGCTGTTTTTT
>NA|TRBV5-1|once|TRBJ2-7
CASSLSPYEQYF
TGCGCCAGCAGCCTTTCCCCCTACGAGCAGTACTTC
>NA|TRBV27|once|TRBJ1-1
CASSVGLRQGGTEAFF
TGTGCCAGCAGTGTAGGTCTCAGGCAGGGAGGAACTGAAGCTTTCTTT
>NA|TRBV10-1|NA|TRBJ1-1
CASSKGGQTEAFF
TGCGCCAGCAGTAAGGGTGGTCAGACTGAAGCTTTCTTT
>NA|TRBV5-1|NA|TRBJ2-6
CASSLAWRGLPSGANVLTF
TGCGCCAGCAGCTTGGCCTGGAGGGGACTTCCTTCTGGAGCCAACGTCCTGACTTTC
>NA|TRBV27|once|TRBJ2-1
CASSPGVSNNEQFF
TGTGCCAGCAGTCCCGGGGTTAGCAACAATGAGCAGTTCTTC
>NA|TRBV29-1|many|TRBJ2-4
CSVEESGQDIQYF
TGCAGCGTTGAAGAAAGCGGGCAAGACATTCAGTACTTC
>NA|TRBV7-6|NA|TRBJ1-2
CASSDGQEANYGYTF
TGTGCCAGCAGCGACGGACAAGAAGCTAACTATGGCTACACCTTC
>NA|TRBV9|NA|TRBJ2-1
CASSVAFQSSYNEQFF
TGTGCCAGCAGCGTAGCATTTCAAAGCTCCTACAATGAGCAGTTCTTC
>TRBD2|TRBV7-3|NA|TRBJ2-3
CATGEGDTQYF
TGTGCCACGGGGGAGGGCGATACGCAGTATTTT
>TRBD1|TRBV10-3|NA|TRBJ1-2
CAISNRDRGSDYGYTF
TGTGCCATCAGTAATCGGGACAGGGGATCCGACTATGGCTACACCTTC
>TRBD1|TRBV28|NA|TRBJ1-5
CASSLIGTGRGYSNQPQHF
TGTGCCAGCAGTTTAATAGGGACAGGCAGGGGATATAGCAATCAGCCCCAGCATTTT
>NA|TRBV30|NA|TRBJ1-2
CAWGTPYYGYTF
TGTGCCTGGGGGACTCCCTACTATGGCTACACCTTC
>TRBD1|TRBV5-1|NA|TRBJ1-1
CASSLVDRGTEAFF
TGCGCCAGCAGCTTGGTCGACAGGGGCACTGAAGCTTTCTTT